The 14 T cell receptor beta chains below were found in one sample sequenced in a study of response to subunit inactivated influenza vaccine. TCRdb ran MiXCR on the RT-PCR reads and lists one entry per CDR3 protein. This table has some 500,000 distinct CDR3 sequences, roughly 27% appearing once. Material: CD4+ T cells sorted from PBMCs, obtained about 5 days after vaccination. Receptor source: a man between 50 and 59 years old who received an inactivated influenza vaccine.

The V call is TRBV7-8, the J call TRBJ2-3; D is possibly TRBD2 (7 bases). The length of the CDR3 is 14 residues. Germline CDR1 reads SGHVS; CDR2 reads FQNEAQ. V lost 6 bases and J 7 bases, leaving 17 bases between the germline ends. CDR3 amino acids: CASSRGRGGHTQYF. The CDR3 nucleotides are TGTGCCAGCAGTCGGGGGCGCGGGGGCCATACGCAGTATTTT.

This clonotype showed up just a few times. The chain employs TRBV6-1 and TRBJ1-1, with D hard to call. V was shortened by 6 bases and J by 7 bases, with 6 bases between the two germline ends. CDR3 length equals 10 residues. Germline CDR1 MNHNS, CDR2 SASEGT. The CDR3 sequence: CASRELEAFF. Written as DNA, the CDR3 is TGTGCCAGCAGGGAACTTGAAGCTTTCTTT.

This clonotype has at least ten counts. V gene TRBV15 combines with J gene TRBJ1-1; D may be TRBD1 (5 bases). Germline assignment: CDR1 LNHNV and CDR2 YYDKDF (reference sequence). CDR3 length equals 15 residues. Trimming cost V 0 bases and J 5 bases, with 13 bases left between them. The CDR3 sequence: CATSRDSAGLTEAFF. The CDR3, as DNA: TGTGCCACCAGCAGAGATAGTGCGGGGCTGACTGAAGCTTTCTTT.

The CDR3 bases are TGCAGCGTTGAAGATGATTACAGGGCCTACAATGAGCAGTTCTTC. Translating gives CSVEDDYRAYNEQFF. The V and J genes are TRBV29-1 and TRBJ2-1; D is perhaps TRBD1 (6 bases). Trimming removed 0 bases from V and 2 bases from J, with 11 bases in between. Germline V gene lookup returns CDR1 SQVTM and CDR2 ANQGSEA. The CDR3 consists of 15 residues.

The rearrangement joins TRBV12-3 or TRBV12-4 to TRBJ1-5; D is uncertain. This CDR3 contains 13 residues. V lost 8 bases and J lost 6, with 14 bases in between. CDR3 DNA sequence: TGTGCCAGCGGTCCCAAAAGGGTTCAGCCCCAGCATTTT. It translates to CASGPKRVQPQHF.

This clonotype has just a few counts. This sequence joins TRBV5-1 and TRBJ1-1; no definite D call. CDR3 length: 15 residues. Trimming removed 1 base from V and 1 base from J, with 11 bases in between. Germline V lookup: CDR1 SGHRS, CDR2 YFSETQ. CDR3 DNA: TGCGCCAGCAGCTTGAATGGAGGGCCGAACACTGAAGCTTTCTTT. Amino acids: CASSLNGGPNTEAFF.

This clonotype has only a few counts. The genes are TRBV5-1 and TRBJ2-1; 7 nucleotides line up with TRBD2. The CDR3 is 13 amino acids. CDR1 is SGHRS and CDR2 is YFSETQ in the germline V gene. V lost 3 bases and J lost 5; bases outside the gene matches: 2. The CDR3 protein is CASSWGGDNEQFF. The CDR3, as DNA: TGCGCCAGCAGCTGGGGGGGGGACAATGAGCAGTTCTTC.

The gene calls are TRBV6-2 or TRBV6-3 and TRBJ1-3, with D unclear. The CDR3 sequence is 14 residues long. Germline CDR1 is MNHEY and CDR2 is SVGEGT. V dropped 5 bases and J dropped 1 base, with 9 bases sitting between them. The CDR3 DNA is TGTGCCAGCAGTGCCTCCGGATCTGGAAACACCATATATTTT. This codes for CASSASGSGNTIYF.

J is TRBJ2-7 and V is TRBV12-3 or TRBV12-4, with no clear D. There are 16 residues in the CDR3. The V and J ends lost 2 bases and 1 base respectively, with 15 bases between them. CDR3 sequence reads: CASSLYYSPSSYEQYF. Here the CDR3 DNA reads TGTGCCAGCAGTTTATATTATAGTCCGTCGTCCTACGAGCAGTACTTC.

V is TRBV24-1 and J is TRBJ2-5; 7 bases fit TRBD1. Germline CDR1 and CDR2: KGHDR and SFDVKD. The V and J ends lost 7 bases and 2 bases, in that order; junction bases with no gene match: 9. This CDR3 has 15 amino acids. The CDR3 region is CATSRPGTAQETQYF. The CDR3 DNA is TGTGCCACCAGCCGTCCTGGGACAGCTCAAGAGACCCAGTACTTC.

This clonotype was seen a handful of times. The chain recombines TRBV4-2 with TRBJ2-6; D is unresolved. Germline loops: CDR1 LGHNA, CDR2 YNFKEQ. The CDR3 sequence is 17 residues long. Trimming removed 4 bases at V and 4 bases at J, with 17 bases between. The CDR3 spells CASSRMGSESGANVLTF. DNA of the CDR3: TGTGCCAGCAGCCGAATGGGAAGTGAGTCCGGGGCCAACGTCCTGACTTTC.

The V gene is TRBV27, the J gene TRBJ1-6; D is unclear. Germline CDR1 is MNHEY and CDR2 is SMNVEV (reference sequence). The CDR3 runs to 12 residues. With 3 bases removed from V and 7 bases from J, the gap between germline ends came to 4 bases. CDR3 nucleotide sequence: TGTGCCAGCAGTTTGATCAATTCACCCCTCCACTTT. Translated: CASSLINSPLHF.

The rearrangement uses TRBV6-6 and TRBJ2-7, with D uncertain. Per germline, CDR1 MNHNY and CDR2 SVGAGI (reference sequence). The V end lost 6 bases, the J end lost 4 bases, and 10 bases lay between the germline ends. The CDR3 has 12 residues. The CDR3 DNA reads TGTGCCAGCAGCCCCAGGAAATACGAGCAGTACTTC. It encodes CASSPRKYEQYF.

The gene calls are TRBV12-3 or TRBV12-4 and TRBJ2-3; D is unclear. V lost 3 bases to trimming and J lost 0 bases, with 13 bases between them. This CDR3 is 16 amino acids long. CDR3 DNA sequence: TGTGCCAGCAGTTTTCATCCCAGGCGGAGCACAGATACGCAGTATTTT. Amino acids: CASSFHPRRSTDTQYF.